This entry concerns a single T cell receptor beta chain. The antigen is unknown. Deletions cut 6 bases from V and 1 base from J, with 10 bases between. The CDR3 contains 14 residues. In germline, CDR1 is MNHEY, CDR2 SVGAGI. The sample belongs to a study of OX40 agonist ivuxolimab in advanced cancers. Study at large: Past anti-PD-1, anti-PD-L1 or anti-CTLA-4 therapy was accepted, and 40% to 50% had received some.

TCRdb's table, derived via immunoSEQ multiplex PCR, lists solely in-frame clones and lacks some. In the table there are 45,000 or so clones, more than 70% of which are singletons. The study, taken as a whole, reports: At 0.1 to 3.0 mg/kg and by week 6, clonal expansion occurred in CD4+ and CD8+ blood T cells.

The V call is TRBV6-5, the J call TRBJ2-1; D is undetermined. The TCR was taken from an adult with an advanced solid tumor such as melanoma, head and neck, liver or kidney cancer. The material was CD4+ or CD8+ T cells sorted from blood, obtained in a trial of the OX40 agonist ivuxolimab. In DNA form, the CDR3 reads TGTGCCAGCAGACCGGGCAGGTCCTACAATGAGCAGTTCTTC. Amino acids: CASRPGRSYNEQFF.